This TCR beta chain was captured in a study of cytomegalovirus exposure and HLA in healthy donors. Concerning this clone: Its cognate antigen is unknown.

The CDR3 consists of 11 residues. Germline loops: CDR1 SGHNT, CDR2 YYREEE (reference sequence). V lost 4 bases and J 7 bases, leaving 8 bases between the germline ends. The PCR used 60 Vbeta and 13 Jbeta primers. Measured with immunoSEQ multiplex PCR; TCRdb has only the in-frame clones, and not every one. Of some 88,000 clones in the sample, over 65% are singletons; the top ten hold roughly a sixth. Notes on the study in general: Most CMV-associated TCR beta chains appeared HLA-restricted in a later analysis. An analysis done earlier found most TCR beta V segments productive about 87% or about 30% of the time.

The sample comprised PBMCs. This TCR derives from a woman aged 18 to 35 in good health and CMV-seropositive. The genes are TRBV5-4 and TRBJ1-2, with D unresolved. CDR3 sequence: CASSNIFGYTF. The CDR3 region has the DNA TGTGCCAGCAGCAACATTTTTGGCTACACCTTC. Supplemented by reference TRBV5-4 and TRBJ1-2, the full variable domain reads ETGVTQSPTHLIKTRGQQVTLRCSSQSGHNTVSWYQQALGQGPQFIFQYYREEENGRGNFPPRFSGLQFPNYSSELNVNALELDDSALYLCASSNIFGYTFGSGTRLTVV.